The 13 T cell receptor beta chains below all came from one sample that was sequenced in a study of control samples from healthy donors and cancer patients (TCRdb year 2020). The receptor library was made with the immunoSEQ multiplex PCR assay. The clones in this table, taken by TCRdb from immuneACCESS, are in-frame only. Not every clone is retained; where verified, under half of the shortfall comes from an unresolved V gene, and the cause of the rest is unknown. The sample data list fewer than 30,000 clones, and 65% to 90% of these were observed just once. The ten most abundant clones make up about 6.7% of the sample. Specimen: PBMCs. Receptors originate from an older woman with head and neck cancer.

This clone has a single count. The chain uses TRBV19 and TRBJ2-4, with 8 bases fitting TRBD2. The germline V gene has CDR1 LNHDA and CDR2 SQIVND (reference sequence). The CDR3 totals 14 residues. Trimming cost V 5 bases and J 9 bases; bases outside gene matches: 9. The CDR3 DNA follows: TGTGCCAGTAGTCCCCCCGGGAGGGGCCCCATTCAGTACTTC. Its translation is CASSPPGRGPIQYF.

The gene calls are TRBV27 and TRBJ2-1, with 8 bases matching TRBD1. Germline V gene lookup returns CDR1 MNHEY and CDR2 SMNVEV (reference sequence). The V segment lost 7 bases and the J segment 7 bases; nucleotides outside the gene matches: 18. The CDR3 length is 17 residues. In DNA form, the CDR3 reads TGTGCCAGCACCACGACAGGGGCTTGGTCTCTTTCTAATGAGCAGTTCTTC. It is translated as CASTTTGAWSLSNEQFF.

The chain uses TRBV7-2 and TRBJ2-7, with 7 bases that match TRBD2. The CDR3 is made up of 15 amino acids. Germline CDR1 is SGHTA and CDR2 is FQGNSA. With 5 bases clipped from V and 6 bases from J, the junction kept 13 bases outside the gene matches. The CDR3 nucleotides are TGTGCCAGCAGCCCGCGGACTAGTGGAATCGGCGAGCAGTACTTC. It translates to CASSPRTSGIGEQYF.

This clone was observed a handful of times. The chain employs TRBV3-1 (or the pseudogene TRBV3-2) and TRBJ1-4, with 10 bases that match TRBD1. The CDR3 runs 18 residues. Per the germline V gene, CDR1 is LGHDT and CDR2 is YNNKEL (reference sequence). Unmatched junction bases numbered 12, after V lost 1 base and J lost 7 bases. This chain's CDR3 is CASSQVVTGGSGGEKLFF. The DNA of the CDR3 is TGTGCCAGCAGCCAAGTTGTGACAGGGGGCTCGGGGGGTGAAAAACTGTTTTTT.

CDR3 DNA sequence: TGTGCCAGCAGCTTAGTTTATGCTCTGGCAGACCTTAACTATGGCTACACCTTC. This codes for CASSLVYALADLNYGYTF. The chain is built from TRBV7-2 and TRBJ1-2; D call uncertain. The CDR3 contains 18 residues. Trimming took off 1 base at V and 1 base at J, with 19 bases between the two ends. Per the germline V gene, CDR1 is SGHTA and CDR2 is FQGNSA.

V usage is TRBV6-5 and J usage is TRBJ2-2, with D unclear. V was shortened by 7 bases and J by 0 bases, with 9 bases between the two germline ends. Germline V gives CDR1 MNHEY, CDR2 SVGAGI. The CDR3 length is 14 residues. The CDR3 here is CASTGQPNTGELFF. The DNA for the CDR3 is TGTGCCAGCACAGGTCAACCGAACACCGGGGAGCTGTTTTTT.

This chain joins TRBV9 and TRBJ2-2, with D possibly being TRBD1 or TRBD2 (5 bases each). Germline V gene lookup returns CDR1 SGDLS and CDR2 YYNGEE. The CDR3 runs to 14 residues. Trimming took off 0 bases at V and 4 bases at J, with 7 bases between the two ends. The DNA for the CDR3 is TGTGCCAGCAGCGTAGGAGGGGCCACCGGGGAGCTGTTTTTT. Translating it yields CASSVGGATGELFF. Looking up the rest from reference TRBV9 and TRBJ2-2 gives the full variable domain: DSGVTQTPKHLITATGQRVTLRCSPRSGDLSVYWYQQSLDQGLQFLIQYYNGEERAKGNILERFSAQQFPDLHSELNLSSLELGDSALYFCASSVGGATGELFFGEGSRLTVL.

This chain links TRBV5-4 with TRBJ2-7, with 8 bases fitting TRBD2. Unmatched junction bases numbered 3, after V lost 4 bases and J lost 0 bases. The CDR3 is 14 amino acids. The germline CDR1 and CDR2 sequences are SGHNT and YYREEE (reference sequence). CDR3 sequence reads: CASSGGTSSYEQYF. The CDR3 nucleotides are TGTGCCAGCAGCGGTGGGACTAGCTCCTACGAGCAGTACTTC.

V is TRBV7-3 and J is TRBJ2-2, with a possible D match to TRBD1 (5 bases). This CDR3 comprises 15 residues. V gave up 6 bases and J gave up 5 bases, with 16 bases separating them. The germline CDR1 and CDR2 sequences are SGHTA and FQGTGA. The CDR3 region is CASRTDRMGTGELFF. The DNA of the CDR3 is TGTGCCAGCAGGACAGATCGTATGGGTACCGGGGAGCTGTTTTTT.

CDR3 loop: CASGSGHPGGSQYF. CDR3 sequence (DNA): TGTGCTAGTGGCTCGGGACATCCAGGGGGTTCCCAGTACTTC. The chain couples TRBV12-5 to TRBJ2-5, with TRBD1 matching over 7 bases. Unmatched junction bases numbered 13, after V lost 6 bases and J lost 9 bases. Germline-derived CDR1 and CDR2 are LGHNT and FRNRAP. CDR3 length: 14 residues.

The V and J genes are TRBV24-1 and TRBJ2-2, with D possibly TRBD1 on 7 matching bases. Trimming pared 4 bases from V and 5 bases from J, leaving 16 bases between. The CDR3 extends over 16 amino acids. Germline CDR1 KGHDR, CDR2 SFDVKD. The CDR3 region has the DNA TGTGCCACCAGTGACTCGAGACAGGGAGGTACCGGGGAGCTGTTTTTT. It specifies CATSDSRQGGTGELFF.

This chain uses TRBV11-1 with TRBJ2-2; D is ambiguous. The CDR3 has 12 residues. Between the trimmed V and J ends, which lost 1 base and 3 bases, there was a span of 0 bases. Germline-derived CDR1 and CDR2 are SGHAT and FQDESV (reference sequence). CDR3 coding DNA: TGTGCCAGCAGCTTAGACACCGGGGAGCTGTTTTTT. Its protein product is CASSLDTGELFF.

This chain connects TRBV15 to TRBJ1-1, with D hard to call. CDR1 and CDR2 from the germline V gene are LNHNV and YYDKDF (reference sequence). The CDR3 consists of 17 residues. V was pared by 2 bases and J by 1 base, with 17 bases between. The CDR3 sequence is CATSRPVPSGRNTEAFF. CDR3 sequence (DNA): TGTGCCACCAGCAGACCCGTTCCCTCGGGGAGGAACACTGAAGCTTTCTTT.